This T cell receptor (beta chain) was sequenced for a study of regulatory T cells in long-lasting Graves disease. Time point denoted: newly diagnosed GD, antithyroid drugs for less than 3 months. From PBMCs, RNA was extracted and then used to make the TCR library. The collection involved drawing 8 to 9 milliliters of peripheral blood into EDTA tubes. Study results and limitations: Persistent Graves' patients showed a TCR diversity that was lower than that of newly diagnosed ones. Peripheral blood, not thyroid tissue, was the sole material studied.

Assembly of TCR beta libraries relied on iRepertoire HTBI primers together with Arm-PCR of CDR3 regions. TCRdb ran MiXCR on the multiplex PCR reads and lists one entry per CDR3 protein. The sample lists approximately 470,000 distinct CDR3 sequences; around 16% were seen once. About this clonotype itself: Its antigen is undetermined.

CDR1 SGDLS and CDR2 YYNGEE come from the germline V gene. This CDR3 is 16 amino acids long. V was clipped by 3 bases and J by 3 bases; unmatched bases: 4. The data were also submitted as part of a second study, on T cells in Graves' hyperthyroidism and ophthalmopathy. From that study: Blood also contained most expanded thyroid clonotypes above 0.001.

This TCR came from a man between 40 and 49 years old with Graves disease. The specimen was peripheral blood mononuclear cells (PBMCs), collected at new diagnosis, from a patient treated with antithyroid drugs. The chain joins TRBV9 to TRBJ2-5; TRBD2 matches at 14 bases. CDR3 region: CASSAPGLAGEETQYF. The CDR3 DNA sequence: TGTGCCAGCAGCGCTCCGGGACTAGCGGGAGAAGAGACCCAGTACTTC.